The 21 T cell receptor beta chains below were found in one sample sequenced in a study of blood T cell repertoires in COVID-19. Measured with immunoSEQ multiplex PCR; TCRdb has only the in-frame clones, and not every one. Here the sample spans 150,000 to 200,000 clones, 88% being singletons. Sequencing input: peripheral blood. Receptor source: a human donor in a cohort sampled during active COVID-19.

The rearrangement uses TRBV19 and TRBJ1-1; 8 nucleotides line up with TRBD1. CDR3 length: 14 amino acids. Trimming took 11 bases from V and 1 from J; bases not matched to a gene: 9. From germline, CDR1 is LNHDA and CDR2 SQIVND (reference sequence). CDR3 loop: CAAARGLENTEAFF. The CDR3 bases are TGTGCCGCAGCCAGGGGGCTGGAGAACACTGAAGCTTTCTTT.

The rearrangement joins TRBV4-3 to TRBJ2-5, with 9 bases identical to TRBD1. Unmatched junction bases numbered 4, after V lost 1 base and J lost 4 bases. The CDR3 length is 15 residues. In germline, CDR1 is LGHNA, CDR2 YSLEER. The CDR3 DNA reads TGCGCCAGCAGCCAAGGAGGACAGGGGAGAGAGACCCAGTACTTC. It is translated as CASSQGGQGRETQYF.

The chain links TRBV7-2 to TRBJ1-2; D perhaps matches TRBD1 (6 bases). Germline assignment: CDR1 SGHTA and CDR2 FQGNSA. This CDR3 is 13 amino acids long. V lost 5 bases and J 4 bases, leaving 11 bases between the germline ends. DNA for the CDR3: TGTGCCAGCAGCCCCGGACAGATCTATGGCTACACCTTC. Its protein product is CASSPGQIYGYTF.

The chain joins TRBV3-1 (or the pseudogene TRBV3-2) to TRBJ2-5, with TRBD2 identical over 7 bases. The CDR3 contains 12 residues. CDR1 and CDR2 from the germline V gene are LGHDT and YNNKEL (reference sequence). Trimming removed 1 base from V and 10 bases from J; junction bases left unmatched: 3. Here the CDR3 reads CASSQVRDYQYF. The CDR3 DNA follows: TGTGCCAGCAGCCAAGTCCGGGACTACCAGTACTTC.

CDR3 region: CASSPRTVNSYEQYF. The DNA for the CDR3 is TGTGCCAGCAGCCCTCGGACAGTGAACTCCTACGAGCAGTACTTC. This chain joins TRBV7-2 and TRBJ2-7, with D possibly matching TRBD1 (6 bases). The CDR3 loop spans 15 amino acids. Trimming cost V 5 bases and J 0 bases, with 14 bases left between them. CDR1 and CDR2 (germline): SGHTA, FQGNSA.

The rearrangement links TRBV5-4 to TRBJ2-3; D uncertain. V was trimmed by 0 bases and J by 4 bases, leaving 12 bases between them. Germline assignment: CDR1 SGHNT and CDR2 YYREEE (reference sequence). The CDR3 spans 15 residues. DNA of the CDR3: TGTGCCAGCAGCTTGGACTTAAGTGGGCCAGATACGCAGTATTTT. Its protein is CASSLDLSGPDTQYF.

V usage is TRBV5-4 and J usage is TRBJ1-1, with 10 bases identical to TRBD1. The CDR3 totals 14 residues. The J segment lost 3 bases and the V segment lost 3 bases, leaving 2 bases of the junction unmatched. CDR1 and CDR2 from the germline V gene are SGHNT and YYREEE (reference sequence). The CDR3 region has the DNA TGTGCCAGCAGCTCTGGGACAGGGGACACTGAAGCTTTCTTT. Its translation: CASSSGTGDTEAFF.

The chain uses TRBV10-3 and TRBJ1-1; D call uncertain. There are 13 residues in the CDR3. Per the germline V gene, CDR1 is ENHRY and CDR2 is SYGVKD. V shed 3 bases and J shed 3 bases, with 8 bases lying between them. CDR3 in DNA: TGTGCCATCAGTGAAAGAGGTGACACTGAAGCTTTCTTT. This sequence encodes CAISERGDTEAFF.

The gene calls are TRBV24-1 and TRBJ2-3, with 7 bases identical to TRBD2. The CDR3 consists of 16 residues. Germline CDR1 is KGHDR and CDR2 is SFDVKD. The trim removed 4 bases at V and 2 bases at J, leaving 8 bases unmatched. CDR3: CATSDRQRDFTDTQYF. The CDR3 nucleotides read TGTGCCACCAGTGACCGACAGCGGGATTTCACAGATACGCAGTATTTT.

The chain has TRBV4-2 and TRBJ2-1, with D tentatively TRBD2 (5 bases). V was clipped by 4 bases and J by 10 bases, with 17 bases between them. Germline V CDR1 and CDR2: LGHNA, YNFKEQ. CDR3 length: 14 amino acids. CDR3 DNA: TGTGCCAGCAGCCCCTCCGCGGGTAGCAAGGAGCAGTTCTTC. Encoded protein: CASSPSAGSKEQFF.

V usage is TRBV7-8 and J usage is TRBJ2-2; TRBD2 might be the D (5 bases). V was cut by 5 bases and J by 2 bases, with 15 bases left in between. The CDR3 contains 16 residues. Germline CDR1 SGHVS, CDR2 FQNEAQ. CDR3 sequence (DNA): TGTGCCAGCAGCAGAAGGACTGCGGTTAACACCGGGGAGCTGTTTTTT. Translated, it gives CASSRRTAVNTGELFF.

The chain uses TRBV7-8 and TRBJ1-1, with TRBD1 as a possible D gene (6 bases). This CDR3 is built from 16 residues. Germline V CDR1 and CDR2: SGHVS, FQNEAQ. Trimming cost V 2 bases and J 6 bases, with 19 bases left between them. The CDR3 spells CASSLLGGRLRAEAFF. CDR3 DNA sequence: TGTGCCAGCAGCTTACTCGGGGGGCGATTACGAGCTGAAGCTTTCTTT.

This chain uses TRBV12-5 with TRBJ1-6; D not resolved. Germline V CDR1 and CDR2: LGHNT, FRNRAP. The CDR3 runs 13 residues. V was pared by 1 base and J by 8 bases, with 6 bases between. CDR3: CASGLAGDSPLHF. CDR3 in DNA: TGTGCTAGTGGTTTGGCAGGTGATTCACCCCTCCACTTT.

The rearrangement uses TRBV5-1 and TRBJ2-2; D is unclear. Trimming stripped 0 bases from V and 4 bases from J, with 7 bases between. Germline V lookup: CDR1 SGHRS, CDR2 YFSETQ. The length of the CDR3 is 14 residues. For the CDR3, the DNA is TGCGCCAGCAGCTTGGATCCGTTCACCGGGGAGCTGTTTTTT. Its protein product is CASSLDPFTGELFF.

The chain combines TRBV27 with TRBJ2-7, with 7 positions matching TRBD2. With V trimmed by 0 bases and J by 11 bases, 7 bases remained unmatched. The CDR3 loop spans 13 amino acids. Germline CDR1 is MNHEY and CDR2 is SMNVEV (reference sequence). CDR3 coding DNA: TGTGCCAGCAGTTTATCCCTGACTAGCATAGAGTACTTC. Its protein product is CASSLSLTSIEYF.

The J gene is TRBJ2-3, the V gene TRBV10-3; the match to TRBD2 covers 9 bases. The CDR3 loop spans 17 amino acids. Germline V lookup: CDR1 ENHRY, CDR2 SYGVKD. The J segment lost 4 bases and the V segment lost 3 bases, leaving 11 bases of the junction unmatched. The CDR3: CAISDSRTAGGPDTQYF. The CDR3 nucleotides are TGTGCCATCAGTGATAGTAGGACTGCGGGAGGGCCAGATACGCAGTATTTT.

The chain carries TRBV4-2 and TRBJ2-3, with 7 bases lining up with TRBD2. The CDR3 has 18 amino acids. V shed 4 bases, J shed 4 bases, and the junction held 17 bases outside the gene matches. The germline V gene encodes CDR1 LGHNA and CDR2 YNFKEQ. In nucleotides, the CDR3 is TGTGCCAGCAGCCCCGGGACTATAGGGGCCGGGGACGCAGATACGCAGTATTTT. Protein product: CASSPGTIGAGDADTQYF.

V gene TRBV6-5 combines with J gene TRBJ1-2; 10 bases are a match to TRBD1. V lost 2 bases and J lost 4; bases outside the gene matches: 7. Per germline, CDR1 MNHEY and CDR2 SVGAGI. This CDR3 contains 16 residues. The CDR3 region has the DNA TGTGCCAGCAGTTACGCAAGACAGGGGGCACTCTATGGCTACACCTTC. The encoded protein is CASSYARQGALYGYTF.

The rearrangement joins TRBV7-2 to TRBJ2-7; maybe TRBD1 (5 bases). V lost 1 base and J lost 4, with 11 bases in between. The CDR3 is made up of 14 amino acids. Looked up from germline, CDR1 is SGHTA and CDR2 is FQGNSA. The CDR3 nucleotides are TGTGCCAGCAGCTTAGGGGGCTACCCATACGAGCAGTACTTC. The encoded protein is CASSLGGYPYEQYF. Variable domain in full (rest from reference TRBV7-2 and TRBJ2-7): GAGVSQSPSNKVTEKGKDVELRCDPISGHTALYWYRQSLGQGLEFLIYFQGNSAPDKSGLPSDRFSAERTGGSVSTLTIQRTQQEDSAVYLCASSLGGYPYEQYFGPGTRLTVT.

V is TRBV23-1 and J is TRBJ2-6; 7 bases line up with TRBD1. TRBV23-1 is designated an ORF whose function remains uncertain. V shed 4 bases and J 0 bases; nucleotides not matched to a gene: 6. The CDR3 extends over 17 amino acids. This CDR3 is CASSLTGDASGANVLTF. The CDR3 nucleotides are TGCGCCAGCAGTCTCACAGGGGACGCCTCTGGGGCCAACGTCCTGACTTTC.

The rearrangement uses TRBV27 and TRBJ2-1, with 8 bases identical to TRBD2. J was trimmed by 5 bases and V by 4 bases; bases with no gene match: 7. The V gene's germline CDR1 is MNHEY and CDR2 SMNVEV (reference sequence). This CDR3 has 15 amino acids. The DNA for the CDR3 is TGTGCCAGCAGTTCGGGGGGGGTAAATCACAATGAGCAGTTCTTC. This gives the protein CASSSGGVNHNEQFF.